This TCR beta chain is drawn from a study of blood T cell repertoires in COVID-19. Across the study: The study drew acute and convalescent COVID-19 samples from the United States, Italy and Spain. Sample material is recorded as cDNA or gDNA derived from T cells, B-cell-depleted T cells, or PBMCs.

This CDR3 contains 16 residues. V lost 4 bases to trimming and J lost 0 bases, with 12 bases between them. Germline V gene sequence: CDR1 MNHEY, CDR2 SVGAGI. Methods used by the authors: Amplified reference gene primers provided the basis for estimating nucleated cell counts. Libraries were prepared by immunoSEQ multiplex PCR; TCRdb keeps only in-frame clonotypes and omits some of them. For V, J and clone size, that table is used; D and trimming come from the DNA. This sample has around 71,000 clones, with around 83% found just once. The TCR was taken from a man aged 25 to 40 with COVID-19, enrolled during active disease. Source material: peripheral blood. The rearrangement links TRBV6-5 to TRBJ1-4; D is ambiguous. CDR3 DNA sequence: TGTGCCAGCAGTTTGGCCATCTCTGCAACTAATGAAAAACTGTTTTTT. Its translation is CASSLAISATNEKLFF.